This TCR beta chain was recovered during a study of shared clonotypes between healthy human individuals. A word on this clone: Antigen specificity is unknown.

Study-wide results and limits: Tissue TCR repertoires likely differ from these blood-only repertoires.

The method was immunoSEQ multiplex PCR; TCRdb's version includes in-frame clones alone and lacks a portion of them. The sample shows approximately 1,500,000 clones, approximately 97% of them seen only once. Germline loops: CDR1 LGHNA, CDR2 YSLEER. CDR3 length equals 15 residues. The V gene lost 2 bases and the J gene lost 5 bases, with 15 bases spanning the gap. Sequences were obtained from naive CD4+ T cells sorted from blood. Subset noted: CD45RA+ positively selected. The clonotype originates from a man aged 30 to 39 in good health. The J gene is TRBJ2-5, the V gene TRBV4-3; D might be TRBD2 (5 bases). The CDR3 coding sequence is TGCGCCAGCAGCCAACGAGCCCGGGGAACGGAGACCCAGTACTTC. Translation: CASSQRARGTETQYF.